The rows below give T cell receptor beta chains drawn from one sample of a study of blood T cell repertoires in COVID-19. Sequencing used immunoSEQ multiplex PCR; TCRdb keeps in-frame clones, though not all of them. The data hold 150,000 to 200,000 clones, with about 88% observed a single time. The sample taken for sequencing was PBMCs or T cells enriched from blood (not recorded which). These receptor sequences come from a woman aged 18-29 years who had recovered from COVID-19. Each CDR3 is given with its conserved first and last residue. Each record gives: clone size, J gene, V gene, D gene, CDR3 DNA, CDR3 protein. The D gene is left open where the match is weak. The listing skips clone size in some rows; elsewhere it reads once, few, many or a size class.

NA	TRBJ2-3	TRBV4-1	NA	TGCGCCAGCAGCCCCGAGTCGACAGATACGCAGTATTTT	CASSPESTDTQYF
once	TRBJ2-5	TRBV27	TRBD2	TGTGCCAGCAGTTTACTAGCGGGAGAATGGGAGACCCAGTACTTC	CASSLLAGEWETQYF
NA	TRBJ1-5	TRBV18	TRBD1	TGTGCCAGCTCCCAAGACAGGGGAGGGGGTCAGCCCCAGCATTTT	CASSQDRGGGQPQHF
NA	TRBJ2-7	TRBV19	TRBD1	TGTGCCAGTAGTAAAACAGGGGGCGCTGGGTACGAGCAGTACTTC	CASSKTGGAGYEQYF
NA	TRBJ2-3	TRBV2	NA	TGTGCCAGCAGTGATTGGGGGGGCCTCACAGATACGCAGTATTTT	CASSDWGGLTDTQYF
NA	TRBJ1-5	TRBV19	NA	TGTGCCAGTAGTATCCCTCGACAAAATCAGCCCCAGCATTTT	CASSIPRQNQPQHF
NA	TRBJ1-3	TRBV18	NA	TGTGCCAGCTCAAGGGGACAAATCTCTGGAAACACCATATATTTT	CASSRGQISGNTIYF
NA	TRBJ2-7	TRBV27	TRBD2	TGTGCCAGCAGTTCCAGCGGGGGGGGCTACGAGCAGTACTTC	CASSSSGGGYEQYF
few	TRBJ2-6	TRBV25-1	NA	TGTGCCAGCAGTGTAGCACTCTCTGGGGCCAACGTCCTGACTTTC	CASSVALSGANVLTF
NA	TRBJ1-6	TRBV28	NA	TGTGCCAGCAGCCCGCCGGGTGGCATAACTTCACCCCTCCACTTT	CASSPPGGITSPLHF
NA	TRBJ2-7	TRBV11-3	TRBD1	TGTGCCAGCAGCGCCGGACAGGGTGGGAACGAGCAGTACTTC	CASSAGQGGNEQYF
NA	TRBJ1-5	TRBV27	NA	TGTGCCAGCAGTTTATTCCAGACAAATCAGCCCCAGCATTTT	CASSLFQTNQPQHF
few	TRBJ1-2	TRBV6-1	NA	TGTGCCAGCAGTGAAGGCGGTAACTATGGCTACACCTTC	CASSEGGNYGYTF
NA	TRBJ2-3	TRBV10-3	TRBD2	TGTGCCATCAGGACTAGCGGGAGGGCCCGAGAGTCCCAGAAACGCCTCCCTAGCACAGATACGCAGTATTTT	CAIRTSGRARESQKRLPSTDTQYF
once	TRBJ2-5	TRBV5-1	TRBD2	TGCGCCAGCAGCGCCGTCCCCGGGGGGGTCCAAGAGACCCAGTACTTC	CASSAVPGGVQETQYF
once	TRBJ2-7	TRBV4-2	TRBD2	TGTGCCAGCAGCCGGGCGGGGGCCTACGAGCAGTACTTC	CASSRAGAYEQYF
NA	TRBJ2-5	TRBV6-2/TRBV6-3	NA	TGTGCCAGCAGTCCGTCGGGAAGAGCAGGAGAGACCCAGTACTTC	CASSPSGRAGETQYF
NA	TRBJ2-1	TRBV6-5	TRBD2	TGTGCCAGCAGTTTGAGCGGGGAGGGAGGCAATGAGCAGTTCTTC	CASSLSGEGGNEQFF
NA	TRBJ1-1	TRBV28	NA	TGTGCCAGCAGTTTAGGGCCCCGGAACACTGAAGCTTTCTTT	CASSLGPRNTEAFF
NA	TRBJ1-2	TRBV2	NA	TGTGCCAGCAGCTTTCGGAGACGGGGTAACTATGGCTACACCTTC	CASSFRRRGNYGYTF
NA	TRBJ2-7	TRBV10-1	TRBD2	TGCGCCAGCAGTGACCCCGGGACTAGCTACGAGCAGTACTTC	CASSDPGTSYEQYF
NA	TRBJ1-2	TRBV15	NA	TGTGCCATTGCGCGGGGCAGCAACTATGGCTACACCTTC	CAIARGSNYGYTF
NA	TRBJ2-1	TRBV7-9	TRBD2	TGTGCCAGCACCCTCGGGGGGGCCGTATACAATGAGCAGTTCTTC	CASTLGGAVYNEQFF
few	TRBJ1-5	TRBV6-5	TRBD1	TGTGCCAGCAGCAACAGGGGTAAGCCCCAGCATTTT	CASSNRGKPQHF
NA	TRBJ2-1	TRBV5-1	TRBD2	TGCGCCAGCAGCTTGGCCGGGAGGGTATACAATGAGCAGTTCTTC	CASSLAGRVYNEQFF
once	TRBJ1-6	TRBV28	NA	TGTGCCTCGGGGGTGAATTCACCCCTCCACTTT	CASGVNSPLHF
NA	TRBJ2-7	TRBV20-1	NA	TGCAGTGCTAGAGATCAGAATAGCGACCGCTTC	CSARDQNSDRF